These T cell receptor beta chains were read from a single sample in a study of siplizumab effects on memory and regulatory T cells. Here immunoSEQ multiplex PCR was the method, and the copy in TCRdb shows in-frame clones only, minus some. In the table there are over 60,000 clones, 75% to 95% of which are singletons. The specimen was CD8+ T cells sorted from blood. All receptors come from a human donor in good health. CDR3s include the opening cysteine and the closing phenylalanine or tryptophan. The D gene is left open where the match is weak.

v_gene	d_gene	j_gene	CDR3aa	CDR3nt
TRBV6-1	NA	TRBJ1-5	CASNYRSSNQPQHF	TGTGCCAGCAACTACAGGAGTAGCAATCAGCCCCAGCATTTT
TRBV19	TRBD1	TRBJ1-3	CASSIGDRGYQPGNTIYF	TGTGCCAGTAGTATAGGTGACAGGGGCTATCAACCAGGAAACACCATATATTTT
TRBV25-1	NA	TRBJ2-7	CASNSLNYEQYF	TGTGCCAGCAACAGTTTAAACTACGAGCAGTACTTC
TRBV14	NA	TRBJ2-1	CASSQGQTVEKFF	TGTGCCAGCAGCCAAGGGCAAACGGTCGAGAAGTTCTTC
TRBV7-9	TRBD2	TRBJ2-1	CASSPVAGGYNEQFF	TGTGCCAGCAGCCCAGTAGCGGGAGGCTACAATGAGCAGTTCTTC
TRBV6-6	NA	TRBJ2-7	CASSPSGLMAYEQYF	TGTGCCAGCAGCCCCTCGGGGTTGATGGCCTACGAGCAGTACTTC
TRBV5-8	TRBD2	TRBJ2-1	CASSRGGGGSYNEQFF	TGTGCCAGCAGCCGGGGTGGCGGGGGGTCCTACAATGAGCAGTTCTTC
TRBV7-9	NA	TRBJ2-3	CASSSTRFTDTQYF	TGTGCCAGCAGCTCAACTCGTTTTACAGATACGCAGTATTTT
TRBV27	NA	TRBJ2-7	CASSSTPSYEQYF	TGTGCCAGCAGTTCTACTCCCTCCTACGAGCAGTACTTC
TRBV7-8	NA	TRBJ2-7	CASSLAIGQLYEQYF	TGTGCCAGCAGCTTAGCGATCGGGCAACTTTACGAGCAGTACTTC
TRBV27	NA	TRBJ2-2	CATHYGGDSTGELFF	TGTGCCACCCATTACGGGGGAGATTCCACCGGGGAGCTGTTTTTT
TRBV7-6	TRBD2	TRBJ2-7	CASSQNGLAGEYEQYF	TGTGCCAGCAGCCAAAACGGACTAGCGGGAGAGTACGAGCAGTACTTC
TRBV5-1	NA	TRBJ2-3	CASSLAASTDTQYF	TGCGCCAGCAGCTTGGCCGCCAGCACAGATACGCAGTATTTT
TRBV7-9	TRBD1	TRBJ2-3	CASSDRGHTQYF	TGTGCCAGCAGCGACAGGGGACATACGCAGTATTTT